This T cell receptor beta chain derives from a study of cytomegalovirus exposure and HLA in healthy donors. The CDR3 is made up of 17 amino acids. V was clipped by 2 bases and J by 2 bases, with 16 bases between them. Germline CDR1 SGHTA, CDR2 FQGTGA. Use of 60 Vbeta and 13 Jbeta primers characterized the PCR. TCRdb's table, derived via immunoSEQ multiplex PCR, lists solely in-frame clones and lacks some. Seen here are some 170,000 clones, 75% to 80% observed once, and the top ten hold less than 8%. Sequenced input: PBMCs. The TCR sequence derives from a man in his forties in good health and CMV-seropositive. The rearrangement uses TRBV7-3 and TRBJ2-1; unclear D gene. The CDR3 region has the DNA TGTGCCAGCAGCTTACTCGGGTCGGAAGTGACCTACAATGAGCAGTTCTTC. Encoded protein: CASSLLGSEVTYNEQFF.